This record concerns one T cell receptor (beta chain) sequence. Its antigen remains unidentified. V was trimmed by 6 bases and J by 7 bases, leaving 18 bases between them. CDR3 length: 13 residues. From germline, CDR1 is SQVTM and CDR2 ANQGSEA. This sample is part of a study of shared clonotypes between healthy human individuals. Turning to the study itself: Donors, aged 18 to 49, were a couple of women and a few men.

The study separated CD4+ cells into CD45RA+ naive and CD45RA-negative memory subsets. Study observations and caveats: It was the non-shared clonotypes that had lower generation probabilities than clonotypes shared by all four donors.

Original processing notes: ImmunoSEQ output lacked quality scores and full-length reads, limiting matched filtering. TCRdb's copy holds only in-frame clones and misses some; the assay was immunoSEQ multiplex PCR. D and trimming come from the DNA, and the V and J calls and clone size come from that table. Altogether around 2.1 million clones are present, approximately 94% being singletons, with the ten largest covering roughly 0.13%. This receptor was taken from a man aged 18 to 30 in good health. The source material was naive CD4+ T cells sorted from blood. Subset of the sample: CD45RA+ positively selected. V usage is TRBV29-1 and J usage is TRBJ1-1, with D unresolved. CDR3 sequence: CSVASNLAGEAFF. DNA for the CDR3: TGCAGCGTAGCCAGCAACCTCGCGGGTGAAGCTTTCTTT.